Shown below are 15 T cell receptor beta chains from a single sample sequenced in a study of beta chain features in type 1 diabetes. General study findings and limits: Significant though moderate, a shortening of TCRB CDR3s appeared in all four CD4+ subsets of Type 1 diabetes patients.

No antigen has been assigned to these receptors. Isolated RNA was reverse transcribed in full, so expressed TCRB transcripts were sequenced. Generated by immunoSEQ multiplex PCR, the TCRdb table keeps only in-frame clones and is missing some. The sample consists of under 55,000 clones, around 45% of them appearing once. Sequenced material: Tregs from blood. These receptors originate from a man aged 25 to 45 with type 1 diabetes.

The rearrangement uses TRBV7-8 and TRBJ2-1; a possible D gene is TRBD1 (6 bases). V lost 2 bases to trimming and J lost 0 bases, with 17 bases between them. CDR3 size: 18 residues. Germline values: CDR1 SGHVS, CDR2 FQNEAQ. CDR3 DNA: TGTGCCAGCAGCTTACCCCCGATTGGACAGAGCTCCTACAATGAGCAGTTCTTC. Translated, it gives CASSLPPIGQSSYNEQFF. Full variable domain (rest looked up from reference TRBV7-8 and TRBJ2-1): GAGVSQSPRYKVAKRGQDVALRCDPISGHVSLFWYQQALGQGPEFLTYFQNEAQLDKSGLPSDRFFAERPEGSVSTLKIQRTQQEDSAVYLCASSLPPIGQSSYNEQFFGPGTRLTVL.

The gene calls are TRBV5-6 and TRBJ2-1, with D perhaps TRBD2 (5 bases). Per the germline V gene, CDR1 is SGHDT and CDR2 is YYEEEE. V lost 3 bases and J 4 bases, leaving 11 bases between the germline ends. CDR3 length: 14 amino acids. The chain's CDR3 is CASSSWAGYNEQFF. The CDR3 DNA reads TGTGCCAGCAGCTCGTGGGCGGGTTACAATGAGCAGTTCTTC.

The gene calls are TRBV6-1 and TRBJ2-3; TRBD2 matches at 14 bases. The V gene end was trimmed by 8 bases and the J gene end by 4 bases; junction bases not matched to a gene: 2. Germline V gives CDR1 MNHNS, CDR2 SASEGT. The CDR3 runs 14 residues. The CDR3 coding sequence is TGTGCCAGCGAGGGACTAGCGGGAGCAGATACGCAGTATTTT. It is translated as CASEGLAGADTQYF.

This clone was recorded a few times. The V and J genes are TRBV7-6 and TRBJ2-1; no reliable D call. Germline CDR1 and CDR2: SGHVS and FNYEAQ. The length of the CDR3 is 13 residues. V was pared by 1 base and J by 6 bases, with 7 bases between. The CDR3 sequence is CASSLGPLNEQFF. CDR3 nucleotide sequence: TGTGCCAGCAGCTTAGGTCCCCTCAATGAGCAGTTCTTC.

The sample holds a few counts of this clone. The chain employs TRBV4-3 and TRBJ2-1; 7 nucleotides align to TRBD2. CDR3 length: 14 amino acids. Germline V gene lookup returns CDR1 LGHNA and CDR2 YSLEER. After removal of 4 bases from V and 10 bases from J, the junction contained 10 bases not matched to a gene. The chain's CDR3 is CASSPLTSSREQFF. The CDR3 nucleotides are TGCGCCAGCAGCCCCCTGACTAGCTCTCGGGAGCAGTTCTTC.

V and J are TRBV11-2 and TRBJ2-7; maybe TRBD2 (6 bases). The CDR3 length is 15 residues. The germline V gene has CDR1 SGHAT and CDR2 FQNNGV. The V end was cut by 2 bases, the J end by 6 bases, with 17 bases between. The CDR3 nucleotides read TGTGCCAGCAGCTTATCTAGGATCGGGAGAGGCGAGCAGTACTTC. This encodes CASSLSRIGRGEQYF.

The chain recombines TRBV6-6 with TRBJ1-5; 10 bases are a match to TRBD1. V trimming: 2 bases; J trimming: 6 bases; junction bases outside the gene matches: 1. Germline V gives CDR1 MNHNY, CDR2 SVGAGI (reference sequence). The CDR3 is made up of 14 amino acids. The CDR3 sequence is CASSYDRGRQPQHF. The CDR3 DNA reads TGTGCCAGCAGTTACGACAGGGGGCGTCAGCCCCAGCATTTT.

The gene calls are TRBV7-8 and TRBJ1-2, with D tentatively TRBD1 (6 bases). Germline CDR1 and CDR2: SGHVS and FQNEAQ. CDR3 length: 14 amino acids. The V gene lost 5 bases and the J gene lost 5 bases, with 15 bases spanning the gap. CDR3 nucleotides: TGTGCCAGCAGCCTATCTGCAGGGGAATATGGCTACACCTTC. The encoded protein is CASSLSAGEYGYTF.

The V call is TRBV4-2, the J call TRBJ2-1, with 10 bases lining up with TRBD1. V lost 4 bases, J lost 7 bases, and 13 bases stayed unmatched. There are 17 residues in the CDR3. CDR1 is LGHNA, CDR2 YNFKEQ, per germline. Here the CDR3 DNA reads TGTGCCAGCAGCCCTACCGGGCCGGGACAGGGGCCTAATGAGCAGTTCTTC. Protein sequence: CASSPTGPGQGPNEQFF.

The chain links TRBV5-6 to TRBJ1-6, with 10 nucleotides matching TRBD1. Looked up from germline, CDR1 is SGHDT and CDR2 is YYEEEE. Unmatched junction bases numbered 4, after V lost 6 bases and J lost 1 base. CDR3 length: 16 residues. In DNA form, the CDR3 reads TGTGCCAGCAACGGACAGGGGGAATCCTATAATTCACCCCTCCACTTT. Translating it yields CASNGQGESYNSPLHF. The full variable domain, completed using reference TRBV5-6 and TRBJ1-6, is DAGVTQSPTHLIKTRGQQVTLRCSPKSGHDTVSWYQQALGQGPQFIFQYYEEEERQRGNFPDRFSGHQFPNYSSELNVNALLLGDSALYLCASNGQGESYNSPLHFGNGTRLTVT.

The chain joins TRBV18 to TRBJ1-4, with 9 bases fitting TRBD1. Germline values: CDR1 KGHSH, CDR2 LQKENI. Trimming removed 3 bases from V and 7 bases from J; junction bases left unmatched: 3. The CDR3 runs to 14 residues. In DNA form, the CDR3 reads TGTGCCAGCTCACCGGGACAGGGTGGTGAAAAACTGTTTTTT. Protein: CASSPGQGGEKLFF.

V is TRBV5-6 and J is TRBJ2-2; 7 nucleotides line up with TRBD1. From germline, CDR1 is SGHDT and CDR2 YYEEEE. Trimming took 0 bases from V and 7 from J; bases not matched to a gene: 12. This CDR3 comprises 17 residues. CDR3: CASSLALGTGADGELFF. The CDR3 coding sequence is TGTGCCAGCAGCTTGGCCTTGGGTACAGGGGCGGACGGGGAGCTGTTTTTT.

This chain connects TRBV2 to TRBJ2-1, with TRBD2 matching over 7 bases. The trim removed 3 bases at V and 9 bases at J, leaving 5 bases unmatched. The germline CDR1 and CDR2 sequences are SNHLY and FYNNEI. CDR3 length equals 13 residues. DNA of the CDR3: TGTGCCAGCAGTGACCAGCGGGACGGTGAGCAGTTCTTC. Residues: CASSDQRDGEQFF.

The CDR3 here is CASSVAGTSGRGGVYNEQFF. The CDR3, as DNA: TGTGCCAGCAGCGTAGCCGGGACTAGCGGGAGAGGGGGTGTATACAATGAGCAGTTCTTC. This rearrangement joins TRBV9 to TRBJ2-1; 14 nucleotides match TRBD2. J gave up 4 bases and V 0 bases, and 12 bases lay outside the gene matches. This CDR3 region has 20 residues. From germline, CDR1 is SGDLS and CDR2 YYNGEE.

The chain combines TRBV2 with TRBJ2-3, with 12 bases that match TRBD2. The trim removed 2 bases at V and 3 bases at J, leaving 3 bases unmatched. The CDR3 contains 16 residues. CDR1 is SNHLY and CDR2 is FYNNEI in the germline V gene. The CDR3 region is CASSETSGRMTDTQYF. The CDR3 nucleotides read TGTGCCAGCAGTGAAACTAGCGGGAGGATGACAGATACGCAGTATTTT.